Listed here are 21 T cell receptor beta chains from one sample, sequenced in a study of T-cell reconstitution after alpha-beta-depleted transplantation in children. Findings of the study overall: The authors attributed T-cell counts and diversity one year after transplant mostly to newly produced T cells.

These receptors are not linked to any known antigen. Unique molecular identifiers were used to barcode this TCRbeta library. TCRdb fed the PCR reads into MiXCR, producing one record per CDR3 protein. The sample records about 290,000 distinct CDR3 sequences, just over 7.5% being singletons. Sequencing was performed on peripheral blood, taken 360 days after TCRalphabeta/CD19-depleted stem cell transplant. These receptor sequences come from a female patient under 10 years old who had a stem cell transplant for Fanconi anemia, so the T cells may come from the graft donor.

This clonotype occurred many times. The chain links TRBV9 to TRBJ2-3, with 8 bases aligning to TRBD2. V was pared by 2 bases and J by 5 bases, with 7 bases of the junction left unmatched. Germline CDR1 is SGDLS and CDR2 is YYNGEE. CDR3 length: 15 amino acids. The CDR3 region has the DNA TGTGCCAGCAGCGTTTCGGGGGGGATGAAAGATACGCAGTATTTT. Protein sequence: CASSVSGGMKDTQYF.

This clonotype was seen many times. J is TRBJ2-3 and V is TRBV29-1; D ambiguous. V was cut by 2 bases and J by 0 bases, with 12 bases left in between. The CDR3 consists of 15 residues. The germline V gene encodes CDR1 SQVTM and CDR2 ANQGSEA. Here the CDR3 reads CSVERLHTSTDTQYF. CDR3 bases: TGCAGCGTTGAAAGGTTACACACTAGCACAGATACGCAGTATTTT.

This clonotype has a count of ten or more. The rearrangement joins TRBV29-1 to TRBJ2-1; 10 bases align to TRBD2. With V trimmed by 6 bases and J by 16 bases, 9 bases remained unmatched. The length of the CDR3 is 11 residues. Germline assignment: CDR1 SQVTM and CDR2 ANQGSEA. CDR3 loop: CSVGLAGVSFF. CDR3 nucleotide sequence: TGCAGCGTGGGGCTAGCGGGAGTAAGTTTCTTC.

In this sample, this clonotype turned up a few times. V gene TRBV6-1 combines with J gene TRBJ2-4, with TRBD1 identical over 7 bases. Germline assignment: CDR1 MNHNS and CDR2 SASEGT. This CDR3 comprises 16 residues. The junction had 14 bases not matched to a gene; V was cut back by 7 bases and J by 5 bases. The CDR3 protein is CASNRRPTGKENIQYF. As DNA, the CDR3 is TGTGCCAGCAATAGGAGACCGACAGGGAAAGAAAACATTCAGTACTTC.

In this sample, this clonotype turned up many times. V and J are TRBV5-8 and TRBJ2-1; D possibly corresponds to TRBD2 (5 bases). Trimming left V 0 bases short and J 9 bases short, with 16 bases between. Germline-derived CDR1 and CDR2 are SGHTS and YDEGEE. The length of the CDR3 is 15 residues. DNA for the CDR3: TGTGCCAGCAGCTTGGGTCTGGTGCTAGCCGGTGAGCAGTTCTTC. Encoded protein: CASSLGLVLAGEQFF.

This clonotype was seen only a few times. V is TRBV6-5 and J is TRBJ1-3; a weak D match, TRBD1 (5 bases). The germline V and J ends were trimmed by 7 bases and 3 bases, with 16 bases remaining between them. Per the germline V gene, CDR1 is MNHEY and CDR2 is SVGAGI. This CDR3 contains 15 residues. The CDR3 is CASTVVTGYGNTIYF. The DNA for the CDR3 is TGTGCCAGCACCGTTGTTACAGGCTATGGAAACACCATATATTTT.

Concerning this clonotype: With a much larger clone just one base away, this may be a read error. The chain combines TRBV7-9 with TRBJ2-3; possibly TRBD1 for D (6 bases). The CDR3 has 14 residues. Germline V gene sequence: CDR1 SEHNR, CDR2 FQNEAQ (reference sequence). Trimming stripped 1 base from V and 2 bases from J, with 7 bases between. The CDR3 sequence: CASSLEGHTDTQYF. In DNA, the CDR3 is TGTGCCAGCAGCTTAGAGGGACACACAGATACGCAGTATTTT.

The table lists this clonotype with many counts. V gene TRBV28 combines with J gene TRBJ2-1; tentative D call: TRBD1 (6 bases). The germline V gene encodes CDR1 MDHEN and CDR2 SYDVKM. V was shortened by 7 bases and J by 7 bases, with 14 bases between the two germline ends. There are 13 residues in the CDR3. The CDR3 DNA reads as TGTGCCAGCAATTACTTCAGGGGTAATGAGCAGTTCTTC. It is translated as CASNYFRGNEQFF.

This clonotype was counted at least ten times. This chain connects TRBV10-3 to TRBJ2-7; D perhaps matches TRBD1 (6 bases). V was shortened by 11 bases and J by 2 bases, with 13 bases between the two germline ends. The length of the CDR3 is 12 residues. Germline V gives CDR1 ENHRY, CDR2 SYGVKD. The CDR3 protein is CAVSRDTYEQYV. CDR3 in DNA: TGTGCCGTTTCCCGGGACACCTACGAGCAGTACGTC.

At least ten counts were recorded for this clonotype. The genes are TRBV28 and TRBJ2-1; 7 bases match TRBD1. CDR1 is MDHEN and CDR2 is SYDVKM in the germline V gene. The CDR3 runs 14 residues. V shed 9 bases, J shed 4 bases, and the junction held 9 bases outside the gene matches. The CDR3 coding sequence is TGTGCCAGTACCGGGACAGCACCTTACAATGAGCAGTTCTTC. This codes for CASTGTAPYNEQFF.

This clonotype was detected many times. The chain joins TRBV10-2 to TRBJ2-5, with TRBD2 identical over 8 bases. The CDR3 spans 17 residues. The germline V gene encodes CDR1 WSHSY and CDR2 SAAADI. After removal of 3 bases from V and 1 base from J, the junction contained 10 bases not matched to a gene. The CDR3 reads CASSERPSGLGQETQYF. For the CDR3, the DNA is TGCGCCAGCAGTGAACGCCCTAGCGGGCTAGGCCAAGAGACCCAGTACTTC.

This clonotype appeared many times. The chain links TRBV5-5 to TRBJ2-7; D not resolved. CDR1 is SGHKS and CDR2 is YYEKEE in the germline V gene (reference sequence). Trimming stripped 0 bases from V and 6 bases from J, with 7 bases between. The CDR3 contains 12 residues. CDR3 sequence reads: CASSLGLREQYF. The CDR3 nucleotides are TGTGCCAGCAGCTTGGGTTTACGCGAGCAGTACTTC.

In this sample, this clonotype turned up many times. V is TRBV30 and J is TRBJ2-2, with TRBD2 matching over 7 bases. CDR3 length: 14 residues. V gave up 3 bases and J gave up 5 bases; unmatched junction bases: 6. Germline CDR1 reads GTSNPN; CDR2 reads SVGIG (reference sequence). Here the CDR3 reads CAWRLGRETGELFF. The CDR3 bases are TGTGCCTGGAGATTGGGGCGGGAGACCGGGGAGCTGTTTTTT.

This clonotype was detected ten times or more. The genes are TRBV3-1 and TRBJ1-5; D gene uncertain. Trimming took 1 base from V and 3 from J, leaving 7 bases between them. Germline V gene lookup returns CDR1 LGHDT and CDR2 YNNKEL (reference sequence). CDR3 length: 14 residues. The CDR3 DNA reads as TGTGCCAGCAGCCAAGTCTCTTCCAATCAGCCCCAGCATTTT. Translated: CASSQVSSNQPQHF.

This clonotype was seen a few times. CDR3 region: CASSTGARLYEQYF. The DNA of the CDR3 is TGTGCCAGCAGCACAGGAGCTAGACTTTACGAGCAGTACTTC. This rearrangement joins TRBV7-8 to TRBJ2-7; D perhaps matches TRBD1 (5 bases). Trimming shortened V by 5 bases and J by 4 bases, and 15 bases separated the two germline ends. Germline V gene sequence: CDR1 SGHVS, CDR2 FQNEAQ. This CDR3 comprises 14 residues.

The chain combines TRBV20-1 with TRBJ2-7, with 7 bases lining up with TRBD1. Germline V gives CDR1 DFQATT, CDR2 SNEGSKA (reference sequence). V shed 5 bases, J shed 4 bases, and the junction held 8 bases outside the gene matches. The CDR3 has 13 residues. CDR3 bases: TGCAGTGCTCGTGGACAGGTTCTATACGAGCAGTACTTC. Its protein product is CSARGQVLYEQYF.

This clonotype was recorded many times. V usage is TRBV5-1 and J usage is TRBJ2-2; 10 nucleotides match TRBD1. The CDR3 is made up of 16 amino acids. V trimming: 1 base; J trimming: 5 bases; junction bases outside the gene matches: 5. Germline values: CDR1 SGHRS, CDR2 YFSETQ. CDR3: CASSLIDRGLTGELFF. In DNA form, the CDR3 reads TGCGCCAGCAGCTTGATCGACAGGGGGCTGACCGGGGAGCTGTTTTTT.

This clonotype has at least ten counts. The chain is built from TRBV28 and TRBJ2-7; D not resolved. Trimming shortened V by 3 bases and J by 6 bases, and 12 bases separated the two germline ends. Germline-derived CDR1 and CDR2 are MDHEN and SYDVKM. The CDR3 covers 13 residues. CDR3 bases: TGTGCCAGCAGTTTTAGCACAATCTCCGAGCAGTACTTC. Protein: CASSFSTISEQYF.

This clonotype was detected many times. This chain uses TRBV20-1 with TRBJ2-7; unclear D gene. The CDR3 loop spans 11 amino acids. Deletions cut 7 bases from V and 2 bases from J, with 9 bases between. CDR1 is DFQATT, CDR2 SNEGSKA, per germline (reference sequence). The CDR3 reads CSVSLPYEQYF. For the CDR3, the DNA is TGCAGTGTATCGTTACCCTACGAGCAGTACTTC.

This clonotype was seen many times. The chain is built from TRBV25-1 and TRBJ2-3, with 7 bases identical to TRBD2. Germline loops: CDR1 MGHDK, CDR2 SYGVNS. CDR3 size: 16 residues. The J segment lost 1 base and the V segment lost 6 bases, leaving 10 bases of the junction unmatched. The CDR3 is CASRVGGRGRTDTQYF. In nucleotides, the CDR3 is TGTGCCAGCAGGGTCGGGGGGAGAGGGCGCACAGATACGCAGTATTTT.

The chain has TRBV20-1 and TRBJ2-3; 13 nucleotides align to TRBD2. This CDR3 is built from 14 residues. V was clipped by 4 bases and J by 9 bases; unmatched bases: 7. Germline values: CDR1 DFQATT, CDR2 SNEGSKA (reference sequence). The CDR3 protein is CSATGTSGVITQYF. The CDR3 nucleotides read TGCAGTGCTACCGGGACTAGCGGGGTGATCACGCAGTATTTT.